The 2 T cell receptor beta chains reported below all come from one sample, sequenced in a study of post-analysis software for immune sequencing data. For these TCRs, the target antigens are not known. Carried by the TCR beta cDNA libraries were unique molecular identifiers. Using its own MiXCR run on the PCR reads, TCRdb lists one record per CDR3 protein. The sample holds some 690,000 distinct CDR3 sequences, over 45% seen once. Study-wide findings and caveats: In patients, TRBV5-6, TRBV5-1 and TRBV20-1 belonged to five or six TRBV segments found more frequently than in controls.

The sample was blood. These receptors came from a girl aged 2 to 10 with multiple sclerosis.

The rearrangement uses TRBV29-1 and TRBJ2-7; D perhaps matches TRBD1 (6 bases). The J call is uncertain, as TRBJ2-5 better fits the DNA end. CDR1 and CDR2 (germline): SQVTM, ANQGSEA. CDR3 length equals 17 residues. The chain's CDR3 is CSVEDYSQQGQGETQYF. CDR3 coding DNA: TGCAGCGTTGAAGATTACTCCCAACAGGGTCAGGGAGAGACCCAGTACTTC.

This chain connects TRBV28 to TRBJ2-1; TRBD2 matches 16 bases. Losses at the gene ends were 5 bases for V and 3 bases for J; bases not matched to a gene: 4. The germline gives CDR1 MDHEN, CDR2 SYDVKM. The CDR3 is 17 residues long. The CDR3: CASSAGLAGGNYNEQFF. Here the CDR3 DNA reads TGTGCCAGCAGTGCGGGACTAGCGGGAGGGAACTACAATGAGCAGTTCTTC.